This is a list of T cell receptor beta chains from one sample in a study of OX40 agonist ivuxolimab in advanced cancers. Data came from immunoSEQ multiplex PCR; TCRdb stores just in-frame clones and leaves some out. This sample has roughly 47,000 clones, with approximately 88% found just once. The input for sequencing was CD4+ or CD8+ T cells sorted from blood, taken in a trial of the OX40 agonist ivuxolimab. These receptor sequences come from an adult with an advanced solid tumor such as melanoma, head and neck, liver or kidney cancer. Both conserved end residues are part of each CDR3. Fields, in order: D gene, V gene, J gene, clone size, CDR3 DNA, CDR3 protein. The D gene is left open where the match is weak. Some rows mark clone size as missing; the rest say once, few, many or name a class of expanded clone.

D: TRBD1
V: TRBV30
J: TRBJ1-2
size: NA
DNA: TGTGCCGTATGGGACAGCGGTAACTATGGCTACACCTTC
CDR3: CAVWDSGNYGYTF

D: NA
V: TRBV12-5
J: TRBJ2-1
size: NA
DNA: TGTGCTAGTGGTCCTAATAGATACAATGAGCAGTTCTTC
CDR3: CASGPNRYNEQFF

D: NA
V: TRBV4-1
J: TRBJ2-7
size: many
DNA: TGCGCCAGCAGCCAAGGGGACTTTTCTCCTTCGTACGAGCAGTACTTC
CDR3: CASSQGDFSPSYEQYF

D: NA
V: TRBV6-5
J: TRBJ2-4
size: NA
DNA: TGTGCCAGCACTTTAGGGGGTGGCAAAAACATTCAGTACTTC
CDR3: CASTLGGGKNIQYF

D: TRBD1
V: TRBV7-9
J: TRBJ2-7
size: NA
DNA: TGTGCCAGCAGTCCGACAGGGGCCGAGCAGTACTTC
CDR3: CASSPTGAEQYF

D: NA
V: TRBV4-1
J: TRBJ1-1
size: NA
DNA: TGCGCCAGCAGCCAAGACAGGGAGAACACTGAAGCTTTCTTT
CDR3: CASSQDRENTEAFF

D: NA
V: TRBV2
J: TRBJ1-1
size: NA
DNA: TGTGCCAGCAGGGGGGGATTTAACACTGAAGCTTTCTTT
CDR3: CASRGGFNTEAFF

D: NA
V: TRBV7-2
J: TRBJ2-7
size: NA
DNA: TGTGCCAGCAGCTTAGTGAGGAGACCCTACGAGCAGTACTTC
CDR3: CASSLVRRPYEQYF

D: NA
V: TRBV7-9
J: TRBJ1-2
size: NA
DNA: TGTGCCAGCAGCTTAGCTCCCCAAAACTATGGCTACACCTTC
CDR3: CASSLAPQNYGYTF

D: NA
V: TRBV29-1
J: TRBJ1-2
size: NA
DNA: TGCAGCGTTGTCGGAAGTATCCACTATGGCTACACCTTC
CDR3: CSVVGSIHYGYTF

D: TRBD1
V: TRBV19
J: TRBJ1-2
size: NA
DNA: TGTGCCAGCAGACAGGGGGTTAGCTATGGCTACACCTTC
CDR3: CASRQGVSYGYTF

D: NA
V: TRBV27
J: TRBJ1-1
size: NA
DNA: TGTGCCAGCAGTTTTCTAAAGGGTACTGAAGCTTTCTTT
CDR3: CASSFLKGTEAFF

D: NA
V: TRBV4-2
J: TRBJ2-7
size: NA
DNA: TGTGCCAGCAGCGCGCGGGACAGCTCCTACGAGCAGTACTTC
CDR3: CASSARDSSYEQYF

D: NA
V: TRBV7-6
J: TRBJ1-3
size: NA
DNA: TGTGCCAGCAGCTCGGGGACAAATGCAAACACCATATATTTT
CDR3: CASSSGTNANTIYF

D: TRBD2
V: TRBV9
J: TRBJ2-5
size: NA
DNA: TGTGCCAGCAGCCCAGCAGCAGCGGGGGGCAGGGAGACCCAGTACTTC
CDR3: CASSPAAAGGRETQYF

D: TRBD2
V: TRBV11-3
J: TRBJ2-3
size: NA
DNA: TGTGCCAGCAGCTTAGGGCGGGAGGGCCCGACGCAGTATTTT
CDR3: CASSLGREGPTQYF

D: TRBD2
V: TRBV19
J: TRBJ2-1
size: NA
DNA: TGTGCCAGTAGTATCCCCATGACTAGCGGGAGGGGATTGAGCGGTGAGCAGTTCTTC
CDR3: CASSIPMTSGRGLSGEQFF

D: NA
V: TRBV18
J: TRBJ2-3
size: NA
DNA: TGTGCCAGCTCACCACATTGGGGCACAACAGATACGCAGTATTTT
CDR3: CASSPHWGTTDTQYF

D: NA
V: TRBV21-1
J: TRBJ2-1
size: NA
DNA: TGTGCCAGCATCCTCAGACTAGCGCCTGAGCAGTTCTTC
CDR3: CASILRLAPEQFF

D: NA
V: TRBV10-3
J: TRBJ2-1
size: NA
DNA: TGTGCCATCAGTGAGGTACACAATGAGCAGTTCTTC
CDR3: CAISEVHNEQFF

D: TRBD2
V: TRBV19
J: TRBJ2-1
size: NA
DNA: TGTGCCAGTAGGCCGCTAGCGGGCACGAAGGACAATGAGCAGTTCTTC
CDR3: CASRPLAGTKDNEQFF

D: NA
V: TRBV13
J: TRBJ2-5
size: NA
DNA: TGTGCCAGCAGCTTAGCCGAGGGGGTTTGGGAGACCCAGTACTTC
CDR3: CASSLAEGVWETQYF

D: NA
V: TRBV7-8
J: TRBJ1-2
size: NA
DNA: TGTGCCAGCAGCTTAGTCTTGGGTCAGGTGGATGGCTACACCTTC
CDR3: CASSLVLGQVDGYTF

D: TRBD2
V: TRBV5-6
J: TRBJ2-7
size: NA
DNA: TGTGCCAGCAGCTTGGTTCGGGGGGACGAGCAGTACTTC
CDR3: CASSLVRGDEQYF

D: TRBD2
V: TRBV6-5
J: TRBJ2-5
size: once
DNA: TGTGCCAGCAGGCTAGCGGGGGGGGGTGAGACCCAGTACTTC
CDR3: CASRLAGGGETQYF

D: TRBD1
V: TRBV10-3
J: TRBJ1-1
size: NA
DNA: TGTGCCATCAGTGAACTAGGGGGCCGGAACACTGAAGCTTTCTTT
CDR3: CAISELGGRNTEAFF